The source of this TCR beta chain is a study of technical replicates of blood from a few donors. This clone was seen more than once but under ten times. This table comes from immunoSEQ multiplex PCR, and its TCRdb copy is limited to in-frame clones, with some not included. There are more than 11,000 clones in the sample; about 85% occur only once, and roughly 10% lies in the top ten. Sequences were obtained from PBMCs. This clonotype originated in a human donor in good health.

CDR3 protein: CASGGETQYF. The CDR3 bases are TGTGCCAGTGGGGGGGAGACCCAGTACTTC. The chain has TRBV19 and TRBJ2-5, with D possibly TRBD2 on 6 matching bases. V was cut by 8 bases and J by 5 bases, with 6 bases left in between. CDR1 and CDR2 (germline): LNHDA, SQIVND (reference sequence). The CDR3 is 10 amino acids.